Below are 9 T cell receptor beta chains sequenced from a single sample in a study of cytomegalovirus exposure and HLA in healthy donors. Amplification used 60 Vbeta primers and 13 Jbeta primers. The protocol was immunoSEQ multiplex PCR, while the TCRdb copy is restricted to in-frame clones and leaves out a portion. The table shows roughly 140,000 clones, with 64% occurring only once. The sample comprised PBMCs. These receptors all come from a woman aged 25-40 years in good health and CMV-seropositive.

This CDR3 is CASSRPTGGGHEQYF. CDR3 sequence (DNA): TGTGCCAGCAGTAGACCCACAGGGGGCGGGCACGAGCAGTACTTC. The rearrangement links TRBV2 to TRBJ2-7; the match to TRBD1 covers 9 bases. V shed 5 bases, J shed 5 bases, and the junction held 10 bases outside the gene matches. CDR1 is SNHLY and CDR2 is FYNNEI in the germline V gene. The CDR3 spans 15 residues. Using reference TRBV2 and TRBJ2-7 for the parts outside the CDR3, the full variable domain is EPEVTQTPSHQVTQMGQEVILRCVPISNHLYFYWYRQILGQKVEFLVSFYNNEISEKSEIFDDQFSVERPDGSNFTLKIRSTKLEDSAMYFCASSRPTGGGHEQYFGPGTRLTVT.

CDR3 DNA: TGTGCCAGCAGCGCCGGGACTCGGTACGAGCAGTACTTC. Translation: CASSAGTRYEQYF. This chain joins TRBV9 and TRBJ2-7, with a tentative D call TRBD2 (6 bases). CDR1 and CDR2 from the germline V gene are SGDLS and YYNGEE. This CDR3 region has 13 residues. The V end lost 3 bases, the J end lost 4 bases, and 11 bases lay between the germline ends.

The CDR3 loop is CASRVEETNYGYTF. In DNA, the CDR3 is TGTGCCAGCAGGGTGGAGGAAACTAACTATGGCTACACCTTC. This chain connects TRBV2 to TRBJ1-2, with D hard to call. Germline lookup yields CDR1 SNHLY and CDR2 FYNNEI. The CDR3 has 14 amino acids. The V end lost 6 bases, the J end lost 0 bases, and 11 bases lay between the germline ends. Filled out from reference TRBV2 and TRBJ1-2, the complete variable domain reads EPEVTQTPSHQVTQMGQEVILRCVPISNHLYFYWYRQILGQKVEFLVSFYNNEISEKSEIFDDQFSVERPDGSNFTLKIRSTKLEDSAMYFCASRVEETNYGYTFGSGTRLTVV.

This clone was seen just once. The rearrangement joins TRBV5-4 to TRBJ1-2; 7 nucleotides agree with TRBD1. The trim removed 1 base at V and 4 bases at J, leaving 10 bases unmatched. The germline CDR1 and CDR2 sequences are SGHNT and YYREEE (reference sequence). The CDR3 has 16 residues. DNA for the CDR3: TGTGCCAGCAGCTTGAGAGGGGGCGCCGGCGCCTATGGCTACACCTTC. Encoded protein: CASSLRGGAGAYGYTF.

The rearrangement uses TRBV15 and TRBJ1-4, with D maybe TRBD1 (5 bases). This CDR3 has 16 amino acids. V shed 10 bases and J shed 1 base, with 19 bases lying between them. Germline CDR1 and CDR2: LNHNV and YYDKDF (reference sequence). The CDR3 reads CASSSPKTETNEKLFF. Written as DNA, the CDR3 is TGTGCCAGCTCATCGCCGAAGACAGAAACTAATGAAAAACTGTTTTTT.

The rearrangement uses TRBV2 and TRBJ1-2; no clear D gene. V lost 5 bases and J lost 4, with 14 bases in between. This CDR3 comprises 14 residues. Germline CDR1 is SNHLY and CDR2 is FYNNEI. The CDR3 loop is CASSPDTDTYGYTF. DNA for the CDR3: TGTGCCAGCAGTCCTGACACCGACACCTATGGCTACACCTTC. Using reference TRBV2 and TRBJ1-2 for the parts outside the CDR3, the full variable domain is EPEVTQTPSHQVTQMGQEVILRCVPISNHLYFYWYRQILGQKVEFLVSFYNNEISEKSEIFDDQFSVERPDGSNFTLKIRSTKLEDSAMYFCASSPDTDTYGYTFGSGTRLTVV.

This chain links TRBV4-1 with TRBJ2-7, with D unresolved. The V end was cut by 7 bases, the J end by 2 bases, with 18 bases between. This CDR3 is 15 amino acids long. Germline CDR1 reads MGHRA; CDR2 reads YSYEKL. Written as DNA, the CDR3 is TGCGCCAGCAACCGCGAGCCACAGCCGACCTACGAGCAGTACTTC. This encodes CASNREPQPTYEQYF.

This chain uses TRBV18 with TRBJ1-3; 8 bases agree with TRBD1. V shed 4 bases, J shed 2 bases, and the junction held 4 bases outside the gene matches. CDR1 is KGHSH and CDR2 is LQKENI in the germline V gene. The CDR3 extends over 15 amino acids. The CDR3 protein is CASSLQTGAGNTIYF. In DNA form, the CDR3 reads TGTGCCAGCTCACTACAGACAGGGGCTGGAAACACCATATATTTT.

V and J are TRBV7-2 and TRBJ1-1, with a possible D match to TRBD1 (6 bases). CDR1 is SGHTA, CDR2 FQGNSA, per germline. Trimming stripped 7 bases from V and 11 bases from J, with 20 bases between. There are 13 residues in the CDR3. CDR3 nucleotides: TGTGCCAGCACCCTCTCAGGGGCGGCACGGGCTTTCTTT. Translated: CASTLSGAARAFF.